The clone carrying this T cell receptor beta chain was observed at least ten times. Its antigen is undetermined. This CDR3 has 14 amino acids. Trimming stripped 5 bases from V and 1 base from J, with 12 bases between. Germline V gene lookup returns CDR1 SGHAT and CDR2 FQNNGV. The data originate from a study of regulatory T cells in long-lasting Graves disease. General study points: TRBV28, TRBJ1-2 and TRBJ2-5 emerged as the favored segments in persistent disease. Newly diagnosed patients shared around 910 public clonotypes; persistent patients shared 2,500 to 3,000.

Combining iRepertoire HTBI primers with Arm-PCR of CDR3 regions, the authors built TCR beta libraries. TCRdb reprocessed the multiplex PCR reads with MiXCR, giving one entry per CDR3 protein. The sample carries roughly 300,000 distinct CDR3 sequences, approximately 20% recorded once. The time point denotes: persistent/refractory GD, antithyroid drugs over 5 years with positive TRAb. After RNA was extracted from PBMCs, the TCR library was made from it. Into tubes containing EDTA, roughly 8.8 milliliters of peripheral blood were drawn. Sequencing was performed on peripheral blood mononuclear cells (PBMCs), taken when the disease was refractory, from a patient treated with antithyroid drugs. This chain links TRBV11-2 with TRBJ2-7; no reliable D call. The receptor was derived from a female donor with Graves disease. The CDR3 loop is CASSHSTPSYEQYF. The CDR3 coding sequence is TGTGCCAGCAGCCACTCGACCCCATCCTACGAGCAGTACTTC.